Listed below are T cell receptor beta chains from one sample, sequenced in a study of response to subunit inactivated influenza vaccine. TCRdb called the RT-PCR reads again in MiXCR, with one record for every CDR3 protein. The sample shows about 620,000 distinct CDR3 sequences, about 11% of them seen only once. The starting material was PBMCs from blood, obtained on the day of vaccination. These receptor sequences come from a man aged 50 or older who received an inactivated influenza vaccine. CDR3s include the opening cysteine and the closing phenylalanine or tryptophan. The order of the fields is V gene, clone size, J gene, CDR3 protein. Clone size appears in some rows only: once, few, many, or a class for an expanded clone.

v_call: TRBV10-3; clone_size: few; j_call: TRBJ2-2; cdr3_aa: CAISGFQAAAGELFF
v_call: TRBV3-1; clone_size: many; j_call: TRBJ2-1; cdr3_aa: CASSQGRVAEQFF
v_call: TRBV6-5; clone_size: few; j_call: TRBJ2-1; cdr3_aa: CASSYGTSGFNEQFF
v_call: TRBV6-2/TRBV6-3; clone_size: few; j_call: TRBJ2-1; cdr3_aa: CASSSHRGNEQFF
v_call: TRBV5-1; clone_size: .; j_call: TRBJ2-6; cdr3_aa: CASMRDSGANVLTF
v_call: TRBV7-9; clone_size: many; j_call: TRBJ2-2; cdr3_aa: CASRHDRGLGTGELFF
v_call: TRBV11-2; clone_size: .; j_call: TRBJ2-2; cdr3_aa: CASRDRGSDRELFF
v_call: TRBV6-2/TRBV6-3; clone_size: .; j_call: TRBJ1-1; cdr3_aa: CASSYFEEGLAFF
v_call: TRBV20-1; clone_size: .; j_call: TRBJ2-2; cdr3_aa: CSGRDFANTGELFF
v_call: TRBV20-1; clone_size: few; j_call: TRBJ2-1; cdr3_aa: CSARPPGAGAYNEQFF
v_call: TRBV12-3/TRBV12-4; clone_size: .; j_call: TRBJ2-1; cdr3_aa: CASSSLGGTSYNEQFF
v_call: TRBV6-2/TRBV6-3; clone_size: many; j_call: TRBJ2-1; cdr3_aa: CASSDDSGRLNEQFF
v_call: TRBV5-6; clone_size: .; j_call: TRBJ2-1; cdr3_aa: CASGSPHRDNEQFF
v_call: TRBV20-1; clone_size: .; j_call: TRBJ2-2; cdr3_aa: CSAGLGRNTGELFF
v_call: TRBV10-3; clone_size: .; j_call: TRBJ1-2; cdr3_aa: CAISEEMVYGYTF
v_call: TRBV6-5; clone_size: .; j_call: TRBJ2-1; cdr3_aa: CASSYGPGPGGHEQFF